These 28 T cell receptor beta chains were sequenced from one sample in a study of neurological immune-mediated disorders. From the 5' RACE reads, TCRdb called clonotypes with MiXCR, one entry per CDR3 protein. The top ten clones hold about 7.4% of a sample with about 74,000 distinct CDR3 sequences, 5.2% of them seen once. The sequenced sample was PBMCs. The receptors derive from a man younger than 30 with multiple sclerosis.

This clonotype came up many times. The chain couples TRBV6-1 to TRBJ2-7, with a possible D match to TRBD1 (6 bases). Germline assignment: CDR1 MNHNS and CDR2 SASEGT. Trimming left V 5 bases short and J 3 bases short, with 14 bases between. This CDR3 comprises 14 residues. CDR3 protein: CASSITGTFYEQYF. DNA for the CDR3: TGTGCCAGCAGTATCACAGGGACGTTCTACGAGCAGTACTTC.

This clonotype was observed at least ten times. This chain links TRBV20-1 with TRBJ1-3; D is unresolved. The CDR3 is made up of 14 amino acids. V gave up 3 bases and J gave up 2 bases, with 11 bases separating them. CDR1 is DFQATT, CDR2 SNEGSKA, per germline (reference sequence). The CDR3 sequence is CSASSRLTGNTIYF. CDR3 bases: TGCAGTGCTAGTTCCAGACTGACTGGAAACACCATATATTTT.

This clonotype was picked up many times. This chain joins TRBV20-1 and TRBJ2-1; the D gene is possibly TRBD1 (5 bases). Trimming pared 6 bases from V and 0 bases from J, leaving 9 bases between. The CDR3 sequence is 13 residues long. The germline gives CDR1 DFQATT, CDR2 SNEGSKA (reference sequence). Here the CDR3 reads CSAGHDSYNEQFF. The CDR3, as DNA: TGCAGTGCGGGGCATGACTCCTACAATGAGCAGTTCTTC.

The chain is built from TRBV29-1 and TRBJ2-7; D may correspond to TRBD1 or TRBD2 (5 bases each). CDR1 and CDR2 from the germline V gene are SQVTM and ANQGSEA. The CDR3 extends over 14 amino acids. The V gene lost 1 base and the J gene lost 1 base, with 11 bases spanning the gap. This CDR3 is CSVEAGLESYEQYF. As DNA, the CDR3 is TGCAGCGTTGAAGCGGGGCTAGAGTCCTACGAGCAGTACTTC.

The chain uses TRBV12-3 or TRBV12-4 and TRBJ1-1; D might be TRBD1 (5 bases). The CDR3 has 13 amino acids. V gave up 6 bases and J gave up 3 bases, with 11 bases separating them. The CDR3 DNA sequence: TGTGCCAGCAGACCCAAGGGGTACACTGAAGCTTTCTTT. Encoded protein: CASRPKGYTEAFF.

This clonotype was observed a handful of times. A much larger clone lies one base from this, so it may be a read error. The rearrangement links TRBV20-1 to TRBJ1-1, with D unclear. The CDR3 length is 8 residues. CDR1 and CDR2 (germline): DFQATT, SNEGSKA (reference sequence). DNA of the CDR3: TGCAGTGCTGTCCGGGAAGCCTTT. It specifies CSAVREAF.

There are many counts of this clonotype. V gene TRBV5-1 combines with J gene TRBJ2-7; D is unclear. Germline CDR1 SGHRS, CDR2 YFSETQ. V was shortened by 5 bases and J by 2 bases, with 5 bases between the two germline ends. This CDR3 comprises 11 residues. The CDR3 DNA follows: TGCGCCAGCAGGTTAACCTACGAGCAGTACTTC. This codes for CASRLTYEQYF.

Ten or more counts support this clonotype. The chain is built from TRBV12-3 or TRBV12-4 and TRBJ1-2; TRBD1 matches 8 bases. This CDR3 region has 13 residues. V shed 6 bases and J 8 bases; nucleotides not matched to a gene: 8. CDR3 loop: CASRRQGAGGYTF. Written as DNA, the CDR3 is TGTGCCAGCAGGCGTCAGGGGGCGGGAGGCTACACCTTC.

The sample holds many counts of this clonotype. The rearrangement links TRBV7-7 to TRBJ2-3; maybe TRBD1 (7 bases). V lost 5 bases to trimming and J lost 4 bases, with 10 bases between them. The CDR3 loop spans 13 amino acids. Germline loops: CDR1 SSHAT, CDR2 FNYEAQ (reference sequence). The CDR3 is CASSAGGPDTQYF. The CDR3, as DNA: TGTGCCAGCAGCGCAGGGGGGCCAGATACGCAGTATTTT.

This clonotype was recorded many times. The chain combines TRBV30 with TRBJ1-2; maybe TRBD1 (6 bases). In germline, CDR1 is GTSNPN, CDR2 SVGIG (reference sequence). The V end was cut by 3 bases, the J end by 7 bases, with 15 bases between. The CDR3 loop spans 13 amino acids. The chain's CDR3 is CAWSHTGMGGYTF. The CDR3 nucleotides read TGTGCCTGGAGCCATACAGGGATGGGTGGCTACACCTTC.

The sample holds many counts of this clonotype. This rearrangement joins TRBV5-6 to TRBJ1-5; 7 bases fit TRBD1. Germline CDR1 is SGHDT and CDR2 is YYEEEE. V dropped 1 base and J dropped 8; count of bases not matched to a gene: 9. This CDR3 is built from 15 residues. This CDR3 reads CASSLNRGPWEPQHF. The CDR3 DNA reads as TGTGCCAGCAGCTTGAACAGGGGCCCTTGGGAGCCCCAGCATTTT.

This clonotype was seen many times. The V gene is TRBV5-1, the J gene TRBJ1-1; D is ambiguous. V was cut by 3 bases and J by 4 bases, with 7 bases left in between. The CDR3 sequence is 12 residues long. Germline CDR1 is SGHRS and CDR2 is YFSETQ. The CDR3 protein is CASSWEGTEAFF. The DNA of the CDR3 is TGCGCCAGCAGCTGGGAGGGCACTGAAGCTTTCTTT.

This clonotype was seen many times. The genes are TRBV20-1 and TRBJ2-7; 8 bases agree with TRBD1. This CDR3 region has 13 residues. Germline-derived CDR1 and CDR2 are DFQATT and SNEGSKA (reference sequence). The V segment lost 6 bases and the J segment 2 bases; nucleotides outside the gene matches: 6. CDR3 DNA: TGCAGTGCAAGGGACAGGAAGACCTACGAGCAGTACTTC. It yields the protein CSARDRKTYEQYF.

The sample holds many counts of this clonotype. The V gene is TRBV12-3 or TRBV12-4, the J gene TRBJ1-5; possible D gene TRBD1, 5 bases. V dropped 2 bases and J dropped 7 bases, with 12 bases sitting between them. This CDR3 contains 14 residues. CDR3 nucleotide sequence: TGTGCCAGCAGTTTATCCGGGGACTGGCAGCCCCAGCATTTT. Its translation is CASSLSGDWQPQHF.

This clonotype was seen at least ten times. The V gene is TRBV9, the J gene TRBJ1-6, with TRBD1 matching over 8 bases. CDR1 is SGDLS and CDR2 is YYNGEE in the germline V gene. The CDR3 loop spans 14 amino acids. The ends lost 2 bases at V and 6 bases at J; junction bases unmatched: 1. The CDR3 DNA is TGTGCCAGCAGCGTGGGACAGGTTAATTCACCCCTCCACTTT. As protein: CASSVGQVNSPLHF.

This clonotype came up many times. V usage is TRBV5-6 and J usage is TRBJ2-7; 7 nucleotides align to TRBD1. The junction had 9 bases not matched to a gene; V was cut back by 4 bases and J by 2 bases. The CDR3 runs to 15 residues. The germline V gene has CDR1 SGHDT and CDR2 YYEEEE. CDR3 protein: CASSPTPQGTYEQYF. The CDR3 nucleotides are TGTGCCAGCAGCCCAACCCCACAGGGGACCTACGAGCAGTACTTC.

In its sample, this clonotype was seen many times. V is TRBV11-2 and J is TRBJ2-3; TRBD2 matches at 12 bases. This CDR3 is built from 16 residues. V shed 1 base, J shed 1 base, and the junction held 0 bases outside the gene matches. Germline V gene lookup returns CDR1 SGHAT and CDR2 FQNNGV. The CDR3 here is CASSLGLAGGTDTQYF. As DNA, the CDR3 is TGTGCCAGCAGCTTAGGACTAGCGGGGGGCACAGATACGCAGTATTTT.

Ten or more counts support this clonotype. J is TRBJ1-1 and V is TRBV20-1; TRBD1 is a possible D gene (6 bases). Germline-derived CDR1 and CDR2 are DFQATT and SNEGSKA (reference sequence). The CDR3 sequence is 13 residues long. V lost 2 bases to trimming and J lost 2 bases, with 9 bases between them. The CDR3 DNA follows: TGCAGTGCTAGACCAGGGGCTAACACTGAAGCTTTCTTT. It translates to CSARPGANTEAFF.

There are many counts of this clonotype. The chain combines TRBV10-3 with TRBJ2-3, with 11 positions matching TRBD2. This CDR3 has 17 residues. The V gene's germline CDR1 is ENHRY and CDR2 SYGVKD. Trimming removed 0 bases from V and 1 base from J; junction bases left unmatched: 3. The CDR3 reads CAISESTSGRGTDTQYF. CDR3 bases: TGTGCCATCAGTGAGTCCACTAGCGGGAGAGGCACAGATACGCAGTATTTT.

Only a few counts were recorded for this clonotype. A read error may account for a junction end that differs from germline. This sequence joins TRBV12-3 or TRBV12-4 and TRBJ1-3; 7 bases are a match to TRBD1. The CDR3 totals 15 residues. CDR3 loop: CASSRGQVSGKTIYF. The CDR3 DNA reads as TGTGCCAGCAGTCGAGGACAGGTCTCTGGAAAAACCATATATTTT.

This clonotype came up many times. The CDR3 reads CASSLEGAAGNTIYF. The CDR3, as DNA: TGCGCCAGCAGCTTGGAGGGGGCAGCTGGAAACACCATATATTTT. The genes are TRBV5-1 and TRBJ1-3; 7 bases are shared with TRBD1. The CDR3 sequence is 15 residues long. J gave up 2 bases and V 0 bases, and 2 bases lay outside the gene matches. Germline lookup yields CDR1 SGHRS and CDR2 YFSETQ.

This clonotype was recorded at least ten times. The chain uses TRBV20-1 and TRBJ2-1; 11 bases map to TRBD2. The CDR3 spans 15 residues. CDR1 and CDR2 (germline): DFQATT, SNEGSKA (reference sequence). Trimming removed 0 bases from V and 9 bases from J; junction bases left unmatched: 7. The CDR3 coding sequence is TGCAGTGCTAGAGAACAGCTAGCGGGAGGTAGTGAGCAGTTCTTC. It translates to CSAREQLAGGSEQFF.

This clonotype has at least ten counts. This chain links TRBV2 with TRBJ2-5, with D tentatively TRBD1 (6 bases). The CDR3 contains 12 residues. Germline loops: CDR1 SNHLY, CDR2 FYNNEI. V lost 10 bases and J lost 4, with 13 bases in between. The CDR3 DNA is TGTGCCACTACAGGGACGGGAGAGACCCAGTACTTC. Translation: CATTGTGETQYF.

In its sample, this clonotype was seen many times. The chain combines TRBV5-1 with TRBJ2-3; 9 nucleotides match TRBD1. The CDR3 totals 15 residues. The J segment lost 4 bases and the V segment lost 0 bases, leaving 3 bases of the junction unmatched. Germline V gene sequence: CDR1 SGHRS, CDR2 YFSETQ. The CDR3 DNA is TGCGCCAGCAGCTTGGGCGGACAGGGGCCAGATACGCAGTATTTT. This gives the protein CASSLGGQGPDTQYF.

This clonotype was detected many times. This chain joins TRBV3-1 and TRBJ1-2; no clear D. The CDR3 length is 15 residues. Trimming removed 1 base from V and 5 bases from J, with 14 bases in between. CDR1 and CDR2 from the germline V gene are LGHDT and YNNKEL (reference sequence). The CDR3 DNA follows: TGTGCCAGCAGCCAAGCGGAGCGGGCAGTATATGGCTACACCTTC. This translates into CASSQAERAVYGYTF.

This clonotype was recorded many times. CDR3 in DNA: TGTGCCAGCAGTTACTCGTCTTCCCGGGACGGACGCTATGGCTACACCTTC. It is translated as CASSYSSSRDGRYGYTF. The rearrangement links TRBV6-5 to TRBJ1-2, with D tentatively TRBD1 (5 bases). V was clipped by 0 bases and J by 4 bases, with 18 bases between them. The CDR3 spans 17 residues. Germline V CDR1 and CDR2: MNHEY, SVGAGI.

This clonotype has at least ten counts. The genes are TRBV7-2 and TRBJ1-2; 7 nucleotides line up with TRBD1. The junction had 5 bases not matched to a gene; V was cut back by 3 bases and J by 4 bases. The CDR3 is 14 amino acids. Germline values: CDR1 SGHTA, CDR2 FQGNSA. The CDR3 DNA reads TGTGCCAGCAGCTTGGGGGGACAGCTCTATGGCTACACCTTC. It is translated as CASSLGGQLYGYTF. The variable domain in full, with the rest retrieved from reference TRBV7-2 and TRBJ1-2, is GAGVSQSPSNKVTEKGKDVELRCDPISGHTALYWYRQSLGQGLEFLIYFQGNSAPDKSGLPSDRFSAERTGGSVSTLTIQRTQQEDSAVYLCASSLGGQLYGYTFGSGTRLTVV.

This clonotype was detected ten times or more. The V gene is TRBV29-1, the J gene TRBJ2-7; 7 nucleotides line up with TRBD1. The germline gives CDR1 SQVTM, CDR2 ANQGSEA. V gave up 7 bases and J gave up 4 bases; unmatched junction bases: 16. The CDR3 spans 15 residues. Written as DNA, the CDR3 is TGCAGCGCCCACCAACGACAGGGTGTTAGGTACGAGCAGTACTTC. Translation: CSAHQRQGVRYEQYF.